The source of this T cell receptor (beta chain) is a study of blood T cell repertoires in COVID-19. V lost 6 bases to trimming and J lost 6 bases, with 14 bases between them. Germline V gives CDR1 MNHEY, CDR2 SVGAGI. The CDR3 length is 13 residues. Generated by immunoSEQ multiplex PCR, the TCRdb table keeps only in-frame clones and is missing some. The sample yields 200,000 to 250,000 clones, about 85% seen once. Sequenced sample: PBMCs or T cells enriched from blood (not recorded which). V is TRBV6-5 and J is TRBJ1-1; no clear D. The source of this sequence is a woman aged 25-40 years who had recovered from COVID-19. The CDR3 protein is CASRMTMEAEAFF. The DNA for the CDR3 is TGTGCCAGCAGAATGACAATGGAAGCTGAAGCTTTCTTT.